These 22 T cell receptor beta chains were all obtained from the same sample, sequenced in a study of beta chain features in type 1 diabetes. What was sequenced were expressed TCRB transcripts, since all of the isolated RNA had been reverse transcribed. Clones were sequenced by immunoSEQ multiplex PCR, and TCRdb holds only the in-frame ones, with some missing. The sample holds 600,000 to 650,000 clones; about a sixth are singletons and the top ten take 0.07% to 0.095%. The source material was naive CD4+ T cells from blood. These receptors were obtained from a man aged 18 to 29 in good health.

This chain links TRBV11-3 with TRBJ1-2, with D perhaps TRBD1 (6 bases). Germline V gives CDR1 SGHNT, CDR2 YENEEA. V was shortened by 7 bases and J by 6 bases, with 15 bases between the two germline ends. The length of the CDR3 is 13 residues. CDR3 sequence reads: CASTEQGRDGYTF. The CDR3 DNA sequence: TGTGCCAGCACCGAGCAGGGGCGAGATGGCTACACCTTC.

This clone turned up a few times. The J gene is TRBJ2-2, the V gene TRBV25-1, with D unclear. Germline loops: CDR1 MGHDK, CDR2 SYGVNS. The CDR3 runs 12 residues. Trimming stripped 6 bases from V and 1 base from J, with 3 bases between. The CDR3 coding sequence is TGTGCCAGCAGGGGGAACACCGGGGAGCTGTTTTTT. Amino acids: CASRGNTGELFF.

The rearrangement joins TRBV7-9 to TRBJ1-3, with a weak D call TRBD1 (6 bases). The CDR3 runs 11 residues. In germline, CDR1 is SEHNR, CDR2 FQNEAQ (reference sequence). In DNA, the CDR3 is TGTGCAAAGGGGGGTACAAACACCATATATTTT. Its translation: CAKGGTNTIYF.

In this sample, this clone turned up a few times. The same CDR3 arises from other DNA sequences in this sample as well. This chain connects TRBV7-9 to TRBJ2-2, with no clear D. This CDR3 has 14 amino acids. V was cut by 1 base and J by 1 base, with 4 bases left in between. Germline V gene data show CDR1 as SEHNR and CDR2 as FQNEAQ (reference sequence). CDR3 nucleotides: TGTGCCAGCAGCTTAGGCAGGAACACCGGGGAGCTGTTTTTT. Translation: CASSLGRNTGELFF.

V is TRBV5-1 and J is TRBJ2-7; 10 bases fit TRBD2. V was pared by 2 bases and J by 3 bases, with 5 bases of the junction left unmatched. Germline V gene sequence: CDR1 SGHRS, CDR2 YFSETQ. The CDR3 runs to 15 residues. For the CDR3, the DNA is TGCGCCAGCAGCTTTAGCGGGGGGCCAGGCTACGAGCAGTACTTC. Translated: CASSFSGGPGYEQYF.

This clone was counted between two and nine times. This chain joins TRBV2 and TRBJ2-4, with D unclear. This CDR3 has 14 amino acids. Germline V gene sequence: CDR1 SNHLY, CDR2 FYNNEI. Trimming took off 3 bases at V and 0 bases at J, with 6 bases between the two ends. CDR3 loop: CASSDRAAKNIQYF. CDR3 coding DNA: TGTGCCAGCAGTGATCGCGCAGCCAAAAACATTCAGTACTTC. The complete variable domain, with remaining parts taken from reference TRBV2 and TRBJ2-4, reads EPEVTQTPSHQVTQMGQEVILRCVPISNHLYFYWYRQILGQKVEFLVSFYNNEISEKSEIFDDQFSVERPDGSNFTLKIRSTKLEDSAMYFCASSDRAAKNIQYFGAGTRLSVL.

This rearrangement joins TRBV2 to TRBJ2-1; a possible D gene is TRBD1 (5 bases). The CDR3 is made up of 15 amino acids. Germline lookup yields CDR1 SNHLY and CDR2 FYNNEI. Trimming stripped 3 bases from V and 2 bases from J, with 11 bases between. The CDR3 region is CASSDLGQTYNEQFF. DNA of the CDR3: TGTGCCAGCAGTGACCTAGGACAAACCTACAATGAGCAGTTCTTC.

The V and J genes are TRBV7-2 and TRBJ2-2; D is unclear. V lost 1 base to trimming and J lost 9 bases, with 12 bases between them. This CDR3 contains 14 residues. Germline CDR1 reads SGHTA; CDR2 reads FQGNSA. CDR3 residues: CASSLVAFHRELFF. The CDR3 DNA reads as TGTGCCAGCAGCTTAGTCGCTTTTCACAGGGAGCTGTTTTTT.

The chain couples TRBV7-9 to TRBJ1-1; D ambiguous. With 1 base removed from V and 1 base from J, the gap between germline ends came to 7 bases. The germline V gene has CDR1 SEHNR and CDR2 FQNEAQ (reference sequence). This CDR3 region has 14 residues. The CDR3 DNA reads TGTGCCAGCAGCTTAGGACTGAAGAACACTGAAGCTTTCTTT. It translates to CASSLGLKNTEAFF.

The rearrangement joins TRBV28 to TRBJ2-7, with D perhaps given as TRBD1 or TRBD2 (5 bases each). The CDR3 runs 15 residues. CDR1 and CDR2 from the germline V gene are MDHEN and SYDVKM. The V end lost 4 bases, the J end lost 6 bases, and 19 bases lay between the germline ends. CDR3 amino acids: CASSSPHEGLGEQYF. The CDR3 DNA is TGTGCCAGCAGTTCACCTCACGAGGGGCTCGGCGAGCAGTACTTC.

The chain combines TRBV9 with TRBJ2-3; 7 bases agree with TRBD1. This CDR3 contains 16 residues. After removal of 3 bases from V and 2 bases from J, the junction contained 9 bases not matched to a gene. The germline V gene has CDR1 SGDLS and CDR2 YYNGEE. CDR3 sequence (DNA): TGTGCCAGCAGCGCCCGTCGGGACAGTGTCACAGATACGCAGTATTTT. Translating it yields CASSARRDSVTDTQYF.

This clone was seen more than once but under ten times. This chain uses TRBV18 with TRBJ2-3; the match to TRBD2 covers 11 bases. The V gene's germline CDR1 is KGHSH and CDR2 LQKENI. The CDR3 has 17 amino acids. Trimming removed 2 bases from V and 4 bases from J; junction bases left unmatched: 8. This CDR3 reads CASSPLMLAGGADTQYF. CDR3 coding DNA: TGTGCCAGCTCACCATTAATGCTAGCGGGAGGTGCAGATACGCAGTATTTT. Combining the CDR3 with reference TRBV18 and TRBJ2-3 gives the whole variable domain NAGVMQNPRHLVRRRGQEARLRCSPMKGHSHVYWYRQLPEEGLKFMVYLQKENIIDESGMPKERFSAEFPKEGPSILRIQQVVRGDSAAYFCASSPLMLAGGADTQYFGPGTRLTVL.

The chain uses TRBV19 and TRBJ1-4; 9 bases match TRBD1. Germline V gene sequence: CDR1 LNHDA, CDR2 SQIVND (reference sequence). With 6 bases clipped from V and 7 bases from J, the junction kept 9 bases outside the gene matches. CDR3 length equals 15 residues. CDR3 residues: CASSVAGTGREKLFF. CDR3 nucleotides: TGTGCCAGTAGCGTCGCCGGGACAGGGCGTGAAAAACTGTTTTTT.

The rearrangement joins TRBV4-1 to TRBJ1-1; TRBD1 aligns across 9 bases. CDR3 length: 15 residues. Per germline, CDR1 MGHRA and CDR2 YSYEKL. Trimming took 3 bases from V and 1 from J; bases not matched to a gene: 3. For the CDR3, the DNA is TGCGCCAGCAGCCAGGCGGGACAGGGGAACACTGAAGCTTTCTTT. Translated: CASSQAGQGNTEAFF.

Comment on this clone: Other DNA sequences within the sample encode an identical CDR3. The rearrangement links TRBV18 to TRBJ1-1; no reliable D call. V lost 0 bases and J lost 3, with 5 bases in between. Germline V gives CDR1 KGHSH, CDR2 LQKENI. The CDR3 sequence is 13 residues long. CDR3 amino acids: CASSPPPHTEAFF. DNA for the CDR3: TGTGCCAGCTCACCACCCCCCCACACTGAAGCTTTCTTT.

The J gene is TRBJ1-3, the V gene TRBV6-1, with D possibly TRBD1 on 6 matching bases. The length of the CDR3 is 17 residues. Germline assignment: CDR1 MNHNS and CDR2 SASEGT. With 2 bases removed from V and 2 bases from J, the gap between germline ends came to 16 bases. This CDR3 is CASSELRGRPTGNTIYF. The CDR3, as DNA: TGTGCCAGCAGTGAATTAAGGGGGAGACCGACTGGAAACACCATATATTTT.

The chain has TRBV4-2 and TRBJ2-3; 8 bases align to TRBD2. The CDR3 totals 19 residues. V shed 0 bases and J 0 bases; nucleotides not matched to a gene: 11. Looked up from germline, CDR1 is LGHNA and CDR2 is YNFKEQ. The CDR3 DNA reads TGTGCCAGCAGCCAAGATATAACTAGCGGAGGTGCTAGCACAGATACGCAGTATTTT. Translated, it gives CASSQDITSGGASTDTQYF.

The rearrangement uses TRBV7-2 and TRBJ2-7, with 13 bases fitting TRBD2. This CDR3 has 16 residues. V lost 6 bases, J lost 3 bases, and 8 bases stayed unmatched. Germline assignment: CDR1 SGHTA and CDR2 FQGNSA. This CDR3 is CASRLTSGRANYEQYF. In DNA form, the CDR3 reads TGTGCCAGCAGACTTACTAGCGGGAGGGCCAACTACGAGCAGTACTTC.

A few counts support this clone. The conserved phenylalanine or tryptophan is not found at the CDR3 terminus, so this likely reflects a read error. Because the CDR3's place on the DNA is in doubt, the DNA is left out and the CDR3 is given as listed by TCRdb. The rearrangement joins TRBV28 to TRBJ2-7; TRBD2, as called in the table, went unchecked against the DNA. CDR1 and CDR2 (germline): MDHEN, SYDVKM. The CDR3 spans 13 residues, counting both ends. CDR3 region: CASSFVRPGLRRL.

This clone was seen a few times. This chain joins TRBV9 and TRBJ1-5; 9 bases fit TRBD1. CDR3 size: 15 residues. V trimming: 2 bases; J trimming: 3 bases; junction bases outside the gene matches: 3. The germline gives CDR1 SGDLS, CDR2 YYNGEE. The CDR3 loop is CASSVGTGLNQPQHF. In DNA, the CDR3 is TGTGCCAGCAGCGTTGGGACAGGGCTCAATCAGCCCCAGCATTTT.

This clone was seen a handful of times. The chain recombines TRBV6-6 with TRBJ2-7; 9 nucleotides align to TRBD2. The CDR3 is 15 amino acids. Looked up from germline, CDR1 is MNHNY and CDR2 is SVGAGI (reference sequence). V gave up 4 bases and J gave up 7 bases; unmatched junction bases: 11. The CDR3 DNA reads as TGTGCCAGCAGTTGGCCACTAGCGGGCAGGGGGGAGCAGTACTTC. Encoded protein: CASSWPLAGRGEQYF.

The rearrangement joins TRBV2 to TRBJ1-2; possible D gene TRBD1, 6 bases. The CDR3 sequence is 15 residues long. V lost 4 bases and J 8 bases, leaving 20 bases between the germline ends. Germline assignment: CDR1 SNHLY and CDR2 FYNNEI. The CDR3 protein is CASSAISGAREGYTF. For the CDR3, the DNA is TGTGCCAGCAGTGCCATCTCGGGGGCGCGGGAGGGCTACACCTTC.